The 22 T cell receptor beta chains in this list originate from one sample, sequenced in a study of regulatory T cells in long-lasting Graves disease. Time point in this sample: newly diagnosed GD, antithyroid drugs for less than 3 months. Isolated PBMC RNA provided the starting material for the TCR library. Both iRepertoire HTBI primers and Arm-PCR of CDR3 regions were used to build the TCR beta libraries. TCRdb fed the multiplex PCR reads into MiXCR, producing one record per CDR3 protein. This table holds 350,000 to 550,000 distinct CDR3 sequences, roughly 15% found once. The same specimen was also included in a second study, on T cells in Graves' hyperthyroidism and ophthalmopathy.

Here the sequenced sample was peripheral blood mononuclear cells (PBMCs), taken at new diagnosis, from a patient treated with antithyroid drugs. Every receptor here comes from a young woman with Graves disease.

V usage is TRBV29-1 and J usage is TRBJ2-5; TRBD2 matches 8 bases. CDR3 length: 16 amino acids. The trim removed 1 base at V and 1 base at J, leaving 8 bases unmatched. Germline V gives CDR1 SQVTM, CDR2 ANQGSEA. As DNA, the CDR3 is TGCAGCGTTGAAGGGAAACTAGCGGCGTTCCAAGAGACCCAGTACTTC. Translated: CSVEGKLAAFQETQYF.

The V and J genes are TRBV20-1 and TRBJ2-5; D tentatively reads TRBD1 or TRBD2 (6 bases each). Germline V gene data show CDR1 as DFQATT and CDR2 as SNEGSKA (reference sequence). The CDR3 covers 12 residues. The V and J ends lost 6 bases and 4 bases respectively, with 12 bases between them. CDR3 sequence (DNA): TGCAGTGCAACACAGGGAGGAGAGACCCAGTACTTC. Translation gives CSATQGGETQYF.

Regarding this clonotype: Given a far larger clone just one base away, this is likely a sequencing read error. V usage is TRBV7-3 and J usage is TRBJ2-1; 9 bases line up with TRBD2. Germline CDR1 SGHTA, CDR2 FQGTGA. The CDR3 is made up of 15 amino acids. CDR3 residues: CASSPRLADYNGQFF. The CDR3 DNA reads TGTGCCAGCAGCCCCCGACTAGCGGATTACAATGGGCAGTTCTTC.

This clonotype was recorded many times. The chain carries TRBV28 and TRBJ2-1, with unresolved D. CDR3 length equals 15 residues. Trimming took 4 bases from V and 4 from J, leaving 14 bases between them. Germline values: CDR1 MDHEN, CDR2 SYDVKM. As DNA, the CDR3 is TGTGCCAGCAGTTCCCATTCGTCCCCATACAATGAGCAGTTCTTC. Translating it yields CASSSHSSPYNEQFF.

This clonotype was counted many times. The chain uses TRBV2 and TRBJ1-1, with D tentatively TRBD1 (6 bases). Germline V gene sequence: CDR1 SNHLY, CDR2 FYNNEI. The length of the CDR3 is 15 residues. Trimming removed 0 bases from V and 2 bases from J, with 10 bases in between. CDR3 protein: CASSEASRGNTEAFF. CDR3 sequence (DNA): TGTGCCAGCAGTGAAGCTTCCAGGGGTAACACTGAAGCTTTCTTT.

Only a few counts were recorded for this clonotype. The genes are TRBV6-4 and TRBJ2-3; 7 bases agree with TRBD1. The V and J ends lost 4 bases and 4 bases, in that order; junction bases with no gene match: 5. CDR1 is MRHNA, CDR2 SNTAGT, per germline. This CDR3 comprises 14 residues. The CDR3 sequence is CASSVKGASDTQYF. For the CDR3, the DNA is TGTGCCAGCAGTGTGAAGGGGGCATCAGATACGCAGTATTTT.

The V call is TRBV29-1, the J call TRBJ1-3; D is uncertain. Deletions cut 6 bases from V and 0 bases from J, with 9 bases between. CDR3 length: 13 residues. The germline gives CDR1 SQVTM, CDR2 ANQGSEA. This CDR3 is CSVQTPSGNTIYF. CDR3 nucleotides: TGCAGCGTACAGACACCCTCTGGAAACACCATATATTTT.

This clonotype has ten or more counts. The rearrangement uses TRBV6-9 and TRBJ2-1; D is uncertain. The CDR3 has 16 amino acids. The germline CDR1 and CDR2 sequences are MNHGY and SVAAGI. V lost 4 bases and J 3 bases, leaving 16 bases between the germline ends. The CDR3 coding sequence is TGTGCCAGCAGTTCCGGCGAGGCGGTGGTCTACAATGAGCAGTTCTTC. Its translation: CASSSGEAVVYNEQFF.

This clonotype was seen at least ten times. The chain has TRBV7-9 and TRBJ2-3, with 9 bases matching TRBD2. The CDR3 length is 15 residues. The junction had 2 bases not matched to a gene; V was cut back by 2 bases and J by 2 bases. Germline CDR1 reads SEHNR; CDR2 reads FQNEAQ (reference sequence). The CDR3 nucleotides read TGTGCCAGCAGCTTAATAGCGGGAGCCACAGATACGCAGTATTTT. Amino acids: CASSLIAGATDTQYF.

The sample holds a few counts of this clonotype. In DNA, the CDR3 is TGTGCCAGCAGTTTATCTCTAGGGACCCCTTACAATGAGCAGTTCTTC. This sequence encodes CASSLSLGTPYNEQFF. J is TRBJ2-1 and V is TRBV27; D assignment may be TRBD1 or TRBD2 (5 bases each). V dropped 0 bases and J dropped 4 bases, with 13 bases sitting between them. Per the germline V gene, CDR1 is MNHEY and CDR2 is SMNVEV (reference sequence). The CDR3 length is 16 residues.

The chain uses TRBV5-1 and TRBJ2-7, with D unclear. V was shortened by 0 bases and J by 0 bases, with 10 bases between the two germline ends. Per the germline V gene, CDR1 is SGHRS and CDR2 is YFSETQ. This CDR3 region has 15 residues. CDR3 region: CASSLEPLGSYEQYF. The CDR3 region has the DNA TGCGCCAGCAGCTTGGAACCCCTCGGCTCCTACGAGCAGTACTTC.

This clonotype is judged medium-sized (0.01 to 0.1%). CDR3 region: CASIHQGTSYEQYF. As DNA, the CDR3 is TGTGCCAGCATCCATCAGGGGACCTCCTACGAGCAGTACTTC. The genes are TRBV28 and TRBJ2-7; D may be TRBD1 (6 bases). In germline, CDR1 is MDHEN, CDR2 SYDVKM. The V and J ends lost 7 bases and 0 bases respectively, with 13 bases between them. The CDR3 consists of 14 residues.

This clonotype was observed many times. The gene calls are TRBV12-3 or TRBV12-4 and TRBJ2-7, with TRBD2 matching 12 bases. The CDR3 runs 18 residues. Trimming at V came to 2 bases and at J to 2 bases, leaving 10 bases not matched to a gene. The CDR3 nucleotides are TGTGCCAGCAGTTTACAACTAGCGGGAGGTCTGGGGACCTACGAGCAGTACTTC. Translated: CASSLQLAGGLGTYEQYF.

Notes on this clonotype: A read error is possible here, since a much larger clone lies one base away. V usage is TRBV28 and J usage is TRBJ2-4; D possibly uses TRBD1 or TRBD2 (5 bases each). The CDR3 length is 12 residues. Trimming left V 7 bases short and J 11 bases short, with 15 bases between. Per the germline V gene, CDR1 is MDHEN and CDR2 is SYDVKM. The CDR3 here is CASTTLGVVQYF. The CDR3 DNA sequence: TGTGCCAGCACCACACTGGGGGTGGTTCAGTACTTC.

This clonotype was picked up many times. The chain is built from TRBV6-2 or TRBV6-3 and TRBJ2-3, with TRBD2 identical over 14 bases. CDR3 length: 17 amino acids. The V gene end was trimmed by 4 bases and the J gene end by 6 bases; junction bases not matched to a gene: 9. Per the germline V gene, CDR1 is MNHEY and CDR2 is SVGEGT. CDR3 region: CASSSPGTSGSLDTQYF. The CDR3 DNA reads as TGTGCCAGCAGTTCTCCGGGGACTAGCGGGAGCTTGGATACGCAGTATTTT.

The chain carries TRBV20-1 and TRBJ2-2; perhaps TRBD2 as D (6 bases). CDR3 length equals 13 residues. Trimming removed 1 base at V and 6 bases at J, with 9 bases between. The germline V gene encodes CDR1 DFQATT and CDR2 SNEGSKA (reference sequence). In DNA form, the CDR3 reads TGCAGTGCTAGAGCGGGAGTTGCCGGGGAGCTGTTTTTT. This gives the protein CSARAGVAGELFF.

The sample holds a few counts of this clonotype. A read error is possible here, since a much larger clone lies one base away. The chain is built from TRBV11-2 and TRBJ2-3; D is uncertain. The CDR3 is made up of 15 amino acids. Germline V CDR1 and CDR2: SGHAT, FQNNGV. Trimming cost V 5 bases and J 4 bases, with 16 bases left between them. The CDR3 reads CASSPLMTVPDTQYF. The CDR3 region has the DNA TGTGCCAGCAGCCCCTTGATGACTGTCCCAGATACGCAGTATTTT.

This clonotype was recorded many times. The J gene is TRBJ1-3, the V gene TRBV27, with a weak D call TRBD1 (5 bases). The CDR3 covers 14 residues. Trimming left V 2 bases short and J 4 bases short, with 9 bases between. Germline-derived CDR1 and CDR2 are MNHEY and SMNVEV (reference sequence). This CDR3 is CASSLLGVGNTIYF. The CDR3 region has the DNA TGTGCCAGCAGTTTACTAGGGGTCGGAAACACCATATATTTT.

This clonotype was observed at least ten times. The chain couples TRBV12-3 or TRBV12-4 to TRBJ2-1; D gene ambiguous. CDR3 length: 14 residues. Trimming removed 0 bases from V and 12 bases from J, with 15 bases in between. CDR3 DNA sequence: TGTGCCAGCAGTTTAGCGCACCGAGCCGACTCGCAGTTCTTC. Residues: CASSLAHRADSQFF.

This clonotype showed up many times. This rearrangement joins TRBV10-3 to TRBJ2-3, with D unresolved. Germline V gene data show CDR1 as ENHRY and CDR2 as SYGVKD. The CDR3 contains 15 residues. Trimming left V 6 bases short and J 2 bases short, with 15 bases between. This CDR3 reads CAISDRDYVTDTQYF. CDR3 DNA sequence: TGTGCCATCAGCGACCGAGATTATGTCACAGATACGCAGTATTTT.

This clonotype was seen a few times. The J gene is TRBJ1-2, the V gene TRBV28; D gene unclear. The V gene's germline CDR1 is MDHEN and CDR2 SYDVKM. V gave up 1 base and J gave up 8 bases, with 14 bases separating them. This CDR3 region has 14 residues. This CDR3 reads CASSLSQHWKGYTF. The CDR3 coding sequence is TGTGCCAGCAGTTTATCCCAACATTGGAAAGGCTACACCTTC.

This clonotype has a handful of counts. This chain links TRBV27 with TRBJ2-7; no definite D call. Germline V gives CDR1 MNHEY, CDR2 SMNVEV (reference sequence). The CDR3 spans 13 residues. Trimming took off 5 bases at V and 2 bases at J, with 10 bases between the two ends. The CDR3 reads CASSLKATYEQYF. For the CDR3, the DNA is TGTGCCAGCAGTCTGAAGGCGACCTACGAGCAGTACTTC.